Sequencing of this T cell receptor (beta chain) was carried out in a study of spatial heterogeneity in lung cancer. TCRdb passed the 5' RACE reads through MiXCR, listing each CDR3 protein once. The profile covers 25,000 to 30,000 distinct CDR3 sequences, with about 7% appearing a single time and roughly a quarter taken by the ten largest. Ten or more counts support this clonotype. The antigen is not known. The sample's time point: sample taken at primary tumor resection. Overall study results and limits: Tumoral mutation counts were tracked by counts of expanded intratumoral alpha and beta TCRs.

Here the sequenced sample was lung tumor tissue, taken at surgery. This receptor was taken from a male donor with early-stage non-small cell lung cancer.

CDR3 nucleotide sequence: TGCGCCACTGGACAGGCGGCCACCGGGGAGCTGTTTTTT. This gives the protein CATGQAATGELFF. The rearrangement joins TRBV10-2 to TRBJ2-2, with 7 bases that match TRBD1. After removal of 10 bases from V and 4 bases from J, the junction contained 6 bases not matched to a gene. Germline lookup yields CDR1 WSHSY and CDR2 SAAADI. The CDR3 extends over 13 amino acids.